The next 29 T cell receptor beta chains were all read from a single sample in a study of Ad26.COV2.S vaccination and SARS-CoV-2 variants. Treatment reported: approximately 18 received Ad26.COV2.S at low or high dose, single or two shots; 5 received placebo; per-sample allocation not given. The samples were gathered on day 63 after the first injection of vaccine or placebo. Produced via immunoSEQ multiplex PCR; TCRdb's table is partial and in-frame only. This table holds 350,000 to 550,000 clones, 89% found once. The source material was peripheral blood, sampled in a trial of Ad26.COV2.S vaccine versus placebo. All receptors derive from a person aged 18-60 years who received the Ad26.COV2.S COVID-19 vaccine or a placebo.

The rearrangement uses TRBV11-1 and TRBJ1-1; D call uncertain. This CDR3 region has 14 residues. Germline CDR1 reads SGHAT; CDR2 reads FQDESV (reference sequence). Between the trimmed V and J ends, which lost 5 bases and 1 base, there was a span of 11 bases. CDR3 amino acids: CASSALEGNTEAFF. CDR3 bases: TGTGCCAGCAGCGCTTTGGAGGGGAACACTGAAGCTTTCTTT. Supplemented by reference TRBV11-1 and TRBJ1-1, the full variable domain reads EAEVAQSPRYKITEKSQAVAFWCDPISGHATLYWYRQILGQGPELLVQFQDESVVDDSQLPKDRFSAERLKGVDSTLKIQPAELGDSAMYLCASSALEGNTEAFFGQGTRLTVV.

On this clone itself: An end of the junction does not agree with germline; a read error may underlie this. J is TRBJ1-2 and V is TRBV12-3 or TRBV12-4; 7 nucleotides line up with TRBD1. The CDR3 sequence is 13 residues long. CDR3 residues: CVSSFSGGYGYTF. CDR3 nucleotide sequence: TGTGTCAGCAGTTTCTCAGGGGGATATGGCTACACCTTC.

This clone showed up just once. The CDR3 nucleotides read TGTGCCAGCAGCTTTGGGCAGGGGTTAAACTATGGCTACACCTTC. Its protein is CASSFGQGLNYGYTF. The gene calls are TRBV7-2 and TRBJ1-2; D is possibly TRBD1 (6 bases). Looked up from germline, CDR1 is SGHTA and CDR2 is FQGNSA. The CDR3 totals 15 residues. V lost 3 bases and J 2 bases, leaving 13 bases between the germline ends.

This clone has more than one count but fewer than ten. This CDR3 is CASSLHRQTPLRGYTF. CDR3 DNA: TGTGCCAGCAGCTTACACAGGCAGACACCACTACGTGGCTACACCTTC. The chain couples TRBV7-9 to TRBJ1-2; possibly TRBD1 for D (5 bases). Trimming left V 2 bases short and J 7 bases short, with 20 bases between. This CDR3 region has 16 residues. Germline-derived CDR1 and CDR2 are SEHNR and FQNEAQ (reference sequence).

The gene calls are TRBV7-8 and TRBJ1-6, with 9 positions matching TRBD1. This CDR3 comprises 17 residues. From germline, CDR1 is SGHVS and CDR2 FQNEAQ. After removal of 5 bases from V and 10 bases from J, the junction contained 15 bases not matched to a gene. Written as DNA, the CDR3 is TGTGCCAGCAGCCTCAGCGGCCCACAGGGGGCCTACTCACCCCTCCACTTT. This gives the protein CASSLSGPQGAYSPLHF. Based on the CDR3 plus reference TRBV7-8 and TRBJ1-6, the full variable domain is GAGVSQSPRYKVAKRGQDVALRCDPISGHVSLFWYQQALGQGPEFLTYFQNEAQLDKSGLPSDRFFAERPEGSVSTLKIQRTQQEDSAVYLCASSLSGPQGAYSPLHFGNGTRLTVT.

V and J are TRBV5-1 and TRBJ2-2, with 9 bases matching TRBD2. Per the germline V gene, CDR1 is SGHRS and CDR2 is YFSETQ. This CDR3 has 16 residues. J lost 1 base, V lost 4 bases, and 5 bases had no gene match. The CDR3 coding sequence is TGCGCCAGCAGCCCCCTAGCGGGGCTGAACACCGGGGAGCTGTTTTTT. The encoded protein is CASSPLAGLNTGELFF.

The V gene is TRBV6-5, the J gene TRBJ1-3; no definite D call. V lost 3 bases and J 0 bases, leaving 6 bases between the germline ends. This CDR3 is 14 amino acids long. Germline V gene sequence: CDR1 MNHEY, CDR2 SVGAGI. The CDR3 reads CASSYKYSGNTIYF. CDR3 DNA: TGTGCCAGCAGTTATAAGTACTCTGGAAACACCATATATTTT.

The chain employs TRBV11-1 and TRBJ1-1; D remains ambiguous. Trimming left V 0 bases short and J 5 bases short, with 10 bases between. CDR3 length: 14 amino acids. Germline CDR1 SGHAT, CDR2 FQDESV (reference sequence). The CDR3 DNA reads as TGTGCCAGCAGCTTAGCAGGGTTGAGGACTGAAGCTTTCTTT. This sequence encodes CASSLAGLRTEAFF.

V gene TRBV7-2 combines with J gene TRBJ2-1; D may be TRBD2 (5 bases). This CDR3 comprises 12 residues. With 1 base removed from V and 16 bases from J, the gap between germline ends came to 14 bases. Germline CDR1 SGHTA, CDR2 FQGNSA. CDR3 sequence reads: CASSLESRSAFF. The CDR3 nucleotides are TGTGCCAGCAGCTTAGAGTCCCGTAGCGCCTTCTTC.

This chain connects TRBV4-3 to TRBJ1-1; possibly TRBD1 for D (6 bases). Trimming left V 0 bases short and J 0 bases short, with 17 bases between. Germline V gives CDR1 LGHNA, CDR2 YSLEER. The CDR3 has 18 residues. CDR3 coding DNA: TGCGCCAGCAGCCAAGATTTTTGGGAGTGGGACATGAACACTGAAGCTTTCTTT. This codes for CASSQDFWEWDMNTEAFF.

This chain connects TRBV5-1 to TRBJ2-3, with D uncertain. The germline CDR1 and CDR2 sequences are SGHRS and YFSETQ. V lost 2 bases to trimming and J lost 2 bases, with 9 bases between them. The CDR3 loop spans 14 amino acids. The chain's CDR3 is CASSFGQPTDTQYF. In DNA, the CDR3 is TGCGCCAGCAGCTTTGGGCAGCCCACAGATACGCAGTATTTT.

This rearrangement joins TRBV6-2 or TRBV6-3 to TRBJ2-7, with D perhaps given as TRBD1 or TRBD2 (5 bases each). The V and J ends lost 5 bases and 4 bases respectively, with 15 bases between them. The V gene's germline CDR1 is MNHEY and CDR2 SVGEGT. The CDR3 covers 14 residues. The DNA for the CDR3 is TGTGCCAGCAGTCCCGGTTGGGGGAGATACGAGCAGTACTTC. This translates into CASSPGWGRYEQYF.

For the CDR3, the DNA is TGTGCCAGCAGCCCATTCTCTGGAAACACCATATATTTT. Amino acids: CASSPFSGNTIYF. This chain links TRBV12-3 or TRBV12-4 with TRBJ1-3; D is uncertain. With 6 bases removed from V and 0 bases from J, the gap between germline ends came to 6 bases. The CDR3 sequence is 13 residues long.

V gene TRBV28 combines with J gene TRBJ1-4, with D possibly matching TRBD1 (5 bases). The germline CDR1 and CDR2 sequences are MDHEN and SYDVKM. The CDR3 runs to 14 residues. V was pared by 4 bases and J by 2 bases, with 8 bases between. The CDR3 is CASSYEGTNEKLFF. The CDR3, as DNA: TGTGCCAGCAGTTATGAGGGGACTAATGAAAAACTGTTTTTT.

This chain uses TRBV4-1 with TRBJ2-5; D uncertain. CDR3 size: 14 residues. Germline V CDR1 and CDR2: MGHRA, YSYEKL. Trimming removed 3 bases from V and 0 bases from J, with 8 bases in between. The CDR3 spells CASSQIRYQETQYF. Written as DNA, the CDR3 is TGCGCCAGCAGCCAGATCCGGTACCAAGAGACCCAGTACTTC.

The gene calls are TRBV18 and TRBJ2-3; no clear D gene. Germline V CDR1 and CDR2: KGHSH, LQKENI. With 3 bases removed from V and 5 bases from J, the gap between germline ends came to 12 bases. CDR3 length: 14 residues. CDR3 amino acids: CASSPIGAGDTQYF. In nucleotides, the CDR3 is TGTGCCAGCTCACCTATCGGCGCCGGAGATACGCAGTATTTT.

V is TRBV18 and J is TRBJ1-3, with no clear D. Germline values: CDR1 KGHSH, CDR2 LQKENI. This CDR3 spans 14 amino acids. The germline V and J ends were trimmed by 2 bases and 8 bases, with 13 bases remaining between them. DNA of the CDR3: TGTGCCAGCTCACCAATGGGAAATCGTGACACCATATATTTT. Translating gives CASSPMGNRDTIYF.

The CDR3 sequence: CASSFTRDTEAFF. The CDR3 bases are TGTGCCAGCAGTTTTACCCGGGACACTGAAGCTTTCTTT. This chain connects TRBV12-3 or TRBV12-4 to TRBJ1-1, with D unclear. This CDR3 spans 13 amino acids. Trimming shortened V by 3 bases and J by 3 bases, and 8 bases separated the two germline ends.

This chain connects TRBV3-1 (or the pseudogene TRBV3-2) to TRBJ1-4; possibly TRBD1 for D (5 bases). CDR1 and CDR2 from the germline V gene are LGHDT and YNNKEL (reference sequence). The CDR3 runs to 14 residues. Trimming stripped 4 bases from V and 7 bases from J, with 13 bases between. The CDR3 region has the DNA TGTGCCAGCAGCCCTTGGGACCAGGGTGAAAAACTGTTTTTT. Translated, it gives CASSPWDQGEKLFF.

The chain has TRBV5-4 and TRBJ2-1; D possibly matches TRBD1 or TRBD2 (7 bases each). The germline V and J ends were trimmed by 4 bases and 6 bases, with 20 bases remaining between them. The CDR3 has 16 residues. The V gene's germline CDR1 is SGHNT and CDR2 YYREEE (reference sequence). DNA of the CDR3: TGTGCCAGCAGCCCCTCCCCAGGGGGGGGGTTCAATGAGCAGTTCTTC. Encoded protein: CASSPSPGGGFNEQFF.

V and J are TRBV5-1 and TRBJ2-2; D might be TRBD1 (6 bases). Looked up from germline, CDR1 is SGHRS and CDR2 is YFSETQ. The CDR3 loop spans 15 amino acids. Trimming removed 4 bases at V and 7 bases at J, with 17 bases between. CDR3 DNA sequence: TGCGCCAGCAGCGGGAATACAGGGAATGACGGGGAGCTGTTTTTT. Protein sequence: CASSGNTGNDGELFF.

This clone was recorded only once. This rearrangement joins TRBV7-2 to TRBJ1-1, with TRBD1 matching over 9 bases. The CDR3 contains 15 residues. Germline CDR1 is SGHTA and CDR2 is FQGNSA. The J segment lost 1 base and the V segment lost 3 bases, leaving 3 bases of the junction unmatched. CDR3 region: CASSLRGQGNTEAFF. For the CDR3, the DNA is TGTGCCAGCAGCTTGAGGGGACAGGGGAACACTGAAGCTTTCTTT.

J is TRBJ2-3 and V is TRBV15, with D unresolved. The V end was cut by 0 bases, the J end by 2 bases, with 6 bases between. CDR1 LNHNV and CDR2 YYDKDF come from the germline V gene (reference sequence). This CDR3 has 14 residues. CDR3 loop: CATSRDQFTDTQYF. The CDR3 DNA reads as TGTGCCACCAGCAGAGATCAATTCACAGATACGCAGTATTTT.

The chain is built from TRBV5-1 and TRBJ2-5; the D is unclear. The CDR3 covers 14 residues. With 0 bases removed from V and 0 bases from J, the gap between germline ends came to 6 bases. CDR1 is SGHRS and CDR2 is YFSETQ in the germline V gene. In DNA form, the CDR3 reads TGCGCCAGCAGCTTGGGGGCAAACCAAGAGACCCAGTACTTC. The encoded protein is CASSLGANQETQYF.

Only one count was recorded for this clone. The rearrangement uses TRBV7-9 and TRBJ2-5; D may be TRBD1 (6 bases). With 5 bases removed from V and 2 bases from J, the gap between germline ends came to 9 bases. The germline V gene encodes CDR1 SEHNR and CDR2 FQNEAQ (reference sequence). This CDR3 is 13 amino acids long. This CDR3 reads CASSGQSQETQYF. CDR3 in DNA: TGTGCCAGCAGCGGACAGAGTCAAGAGACCCAGTACTTC.

V usage is TRBV4-2 and J usage is TRBJ2-2, with 9 positions matching TRBD2. Germline V gives CDR1 LGHNA, CDR2 YNFKEQ. V trimming: 3 bases; J trimming: 4 bases; junction bases outside the gene matches: 6. The CDR3 covers 16 residues. CDR3 protein: CASSQVSGRSTGELFF. The CDR3 coding sequence is TGTGCCAGCAGCCAGGTCAGCGGGAGGTCCACCGGGGAGCTGTTTTTT.

This clone has only one observation. This rearrangement joins TRBV5-1 to TRBJ2-6, with 7 bases fitting TRBD1. Germline CDR1 and CDR2: SGHRS and YFSETQ. This CDR3 spans 14 amino acids. The J segment lost 11 bases and the V segment lost 4 bases, leaving 9 bases of the junction unmatched. DNA for the CDR3: TGCGCCAGCAGCGTCTACAGGGGAGAGGACGTCCTGACTTTC. Translated, it gives CASSVYRGEDVLTF.

The genes are TRBV5-1 and TRBJ2-1; 9 bases line up with TRBD2. This CDR3 is 15 amino acids long. The V segment lost 0 bases and the J segment 12 bases; nucleotides outside the gene matches: 10. The germline gives CDR1 SGHRS, CDR2 YFSETQ. In nucleotides, the CDR3 is TGCGCCAGCAGCTTGGGGGCTAGCGGGGTACGGGCGCAGTTCTTC. This gives the protein CASSLGASGVRAQFF.

The chain couples TRBV7-3 to TRBJ2-5; D may correspond to TRBD1 or TRBD2 (5 bases each). The V and J ends lost 5 bases and 4 bases respectively, with 14 bases between them. The CDR3 is 14 amino acids. Looked up from germline, CDR1 is SGHTA and CDR2 is FQGTGA. CDR3 loop: CASSPGHGGETQYF. CDR3 nucleotide sequence: TGTGCCAGCAGCCCCGGACACGGAGGAGAGACCCAGTACTTC. The variable domain in full, with the rest retrieved from reference TRBV7-3 and TRBJ2-5, is GAGVSQTPSNKVTEKGKYVELRCDPISGHTALYWYRQSLGQGPEFLIYFQGTGAADDSGLPNDRFFAVRPEGSVSTLKIQRTERGDSAVYLCASSPGHGGETQYFGPGTRLLVL.